Sequencing of this TCR beta chain was carried out in a study of shared clonotypes between healthy human individuals. Germline V gene sequence: CDR1 LGHNA, CDR2 YNFKEQ. The CDR3 spans 12 residues. V shed 6 bases and J shed 7 bases, with 9 bases lying between them. Sequenced by immunoSEQ multiplex PCR; TCRdb stores in-frame clones only, minus some. The sample consists of some 2.3 million clones, approximately 95% of them appearing once. This receptor was taken from a man aged 18 to 29 in good health. Some clones in this sample may be carry-over from other donors' samples. The sequencing sample was made of naive CD4+ T cells from PBMCs. Stated subset: CD45RA+ positively selected. The J gene is TRBJ2-2, the V gene TRBV4-2; the D gene is possibly TRBD1 (6 bases). This CDR3 is CASSLRGGELFF. The CDR3 DNA reads as TGTGCCAGCAGTCTCAGGGGCGGGGAGCTGTTTTTT.